This T cell receptor beta chain was sequenced for a study of CD8 T cells in Susac syndrome. Germline V gene data show CDR1 as SGDLS and CDR2 as YYNGEE. J lost 2 bases, V lost 6 bases, and 10 bases had no gene match. The CDR3 spans 15 residues. From blood CD8+ and CD4+ T cells, TCR beta sequences were generated. The multiple sclerosis control group was made up of treatment-naive patients with stable or active relapsing-remitting disease. FACS enriched CD8+ TEMRA cells, while bulk CD8+ and CD4+ were negatively isolated. Roughly 0.45 to 1 ug RNA was reverse transcribed with random hexamers. TCRdb itself ran the immunoSEQ multiplex PCR reads through MiXCR, one entry per CDR3 protein. Seen here are roughly 150,000 distinct CDR3 sequences, nearly 97% observed once, and the top ten hold 0.15%.

This receptor was taken from a human donor with multiple sclerosis. This rearrangement joins TRBV9 to TRBJ2-5, with 7 bases fitting TRBD1. The sequencing input was CD8+ T cells from PBMCs. The CDR3 here is CASTLSDRAQETQYF. The CDR3 nucleotides read TGTGCCAGCACGCTAAGCGACAGGGCGCAAGAGACCCAGTACTTC.